This T cell receptor (beta chain) derives from a study of blood T cell repertoires in COVID-19. Background on the study: Donors in the United States, Italy and Spain gave samples during acute or convalescent COVID-19.

Original processing methods: Amplification of reference gene primers was used by the study to estimate nucleated cell counts. TCRdb's table, derived via immunoSEQ multiplex PCR, lists solely in-frame clones and lacks some. That table supplies the V and J calls and clone size; D and trimming were determined from the DNA. The sample gives fewer than 500,000 clones, approximately 92% of which show up once; 0.95% to 1.3% is in the top ten. This CDR3 has 15 amino acids. Germline assignment: CDR1 LNHDA and CDR2 SQIVND (reference sequence). J lost 3 bases, V lost 10 bases, and 11 bases had no gene match. Enrolled through a virtual design, the participants were between roughly 18 and 100 years of age and came from some 26 US areas.

The chain recombines TRBV19 with TRBJ2-1; 8 bases line up with TRBD2. Sequencing was carried out using PBMCs or T cells enriched from blood (not recorded which). The TCR comes from a man aged 25-45 years who had recovered from COVID-19. Here the CDR3 reads CATTGREGFYNEQFF. The CDR3 bases are TGTGCCACAACTGGACGGGAGGGTTTCTACAATGAGCAGTTCTTC. Full variable domain (missing parts from reference TRBV19 and TRBJ2-1): DGGITQSPKYLFRKEGQNVTLSCEQNLNHDAMYWYRQDPGQGLRLIYYSQIVNDFQKGDIAEGYSVSREKKESFPLTVTSAQKNPTAFYLCATTGREGFYNEQFFGPGTRLTVL.